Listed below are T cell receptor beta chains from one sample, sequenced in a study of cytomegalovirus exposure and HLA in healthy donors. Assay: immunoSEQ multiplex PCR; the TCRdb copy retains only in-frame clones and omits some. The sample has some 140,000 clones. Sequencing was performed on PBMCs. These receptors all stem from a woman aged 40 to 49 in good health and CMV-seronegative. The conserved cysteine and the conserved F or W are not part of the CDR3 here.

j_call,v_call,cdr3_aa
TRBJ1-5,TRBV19,ASSRTRGPSNQPQH
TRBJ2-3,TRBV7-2,ASQWQGSTDTQY
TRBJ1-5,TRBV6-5,ASRPGGSGNQPQH
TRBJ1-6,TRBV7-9,ASSLVGQGNSPLH
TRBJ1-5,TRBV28,ASSLERDRGHQPQH
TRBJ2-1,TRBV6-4,ASIRLAGGSYNEQF
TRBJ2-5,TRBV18,ASSLGTGLRETQY
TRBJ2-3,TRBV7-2,ASSLPGGGRADTQY
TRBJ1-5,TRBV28,ASSFAGVDQPQH
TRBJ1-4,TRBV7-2,ASSSQGAGEKLF